A selection of T cell receptor beta chains follows, all from one sample in a study of cytomegalovirus exposure and HLA in healthy donors. Repertoires were generated with immunoSEQ multiplex PCR, while TCRdb's copy carries only in-frame clones and drops some. The sample records 150,000 to 200,000 clones, 75% being singletons. Sample: PBMCs. These receptors were obtained from a woman aged 50 to 60 in good health and CMV-seropositive. The CDR3 runs from the conserved cysteine through the conserved F or W. Each record gives: V gene, J gene, CDR3 protein.

TRBV18,TRBJ2-5,CASSPGGVGETQYF
TRBV27,TRBJ1-4,CASSSLTGGEKLFF
TRBV6-6,TRBJ1-4,CASRGTNEKLFF
TRBV10-2,TRBJ2-3,CASSESIGLAGLDTQYF
TRBV4-1,TRBJ1-6,CASSQDLGTRGNSPLHF
TRBV5-6,TRBJ2-6,CASSTIQGTGANVLTF
TRBV7-9,TRBJ2-5,CATKPSETQYF
TRBV6-5,TRBJ2-4,CASSDNAGNIQYF
TRBV29-1,TRBJ2-5,CSVDQGVQETQYF
TRBV5-4,TRBJ1-2,CASSASDRTRYGYTF
TRBV7-9,TRBJ1-3,CASSQEGGLGNTIYF
TRBV5-1,TRBJ2-7,CASSLDRGVYEQYF
TRBV7-9,TRBJ1-1,CASSLDQGRTLNTEAFF
TRBV4-1,TRBJ2-2,CASSWTSGGAGPGELFF
TRBV29-1,TRBJ2-7,CSVEDEQGGNEQYF
TRBV29-1,TRBJ1-1,CSAPSPGTEAFF
TRBV25-1,TRBJ1-2,CASSDTPQDSYGYTF
TRBV7-9,TRBJ2-1,CASSLGILGTDEQFF
TRBV5-4,TRBJ2-3,CASSFRGTSGANTDTQYF
TRBV5-1,TRBJ2-1,CASSLAGQELNEQFF
TRBV7-8,TRBJ2-7,CASSLGAVSYEQYF
TRBV7-3,TRBJ2-3,CASKGHPSTDTQYF
TRBV9,TRBJ2-5,CASSVGGGQETQYF
TRBV29-1,TRBJ2-5,CSGVAGGKETQYF
TRBV29-1,TRBJ2-3,CRAGNSEEYF
TRBV27,TRBJ1-1,CASSLEQENTEAFF
TRBV4-1,TRBJ1-4,CASSQAQGFEKLFF
TRBV7-2,TRBJ1-5,CASSLQISNQPQHF
TRBV28,TRBJ1-2,CASIHNQNYGYTF
TRBV29-1,TRBJ2-3,CSGTSGTDTQYF